This T cell receptor beta chain was recovered during a study of regulatory dendritic cells for organ transplantation. General study results and limits: Mature dendritic cells appeared to drive more memory CD8+ clonal expansion than regulatory ones. Among resting subsets, memory CD8+ cells contained the most alloreactive clonotypes.

FACS sorted CD4+ or CD8+ T cells into CD45RA+ naive and CD45RO+ memory. Data came from immunoSEQ multiplex PCR; TCRdb stores just in-frame clones and leaves some out. The sample records fewer than 40,000 clones, just over 90% being singletons. Points on this clone: Its cognate antigen is unknown.

V was trimmed by 5 bases and J by 8 bases, leaving 14 bases between them. Germline CDR1 and CDR2: SGHAT and FQNNGV. The CDR3 consists of 13 residues. The sample taken for sequencing was naive CD8+ T cells from blood. Sample subset: CD45RA+ naive T cells. The rearrangement uses TRBV11-2 and TRBJ2-3; a weak D match, TRBD1 (5 bases). The clonotype originates from a human donor in good health. CDR3 DNA: TGTGCCAGCAGCAGAAAGGGTCAGGGTACGCAGTATTTT. Its translation is CASSRKGQGTQYF.